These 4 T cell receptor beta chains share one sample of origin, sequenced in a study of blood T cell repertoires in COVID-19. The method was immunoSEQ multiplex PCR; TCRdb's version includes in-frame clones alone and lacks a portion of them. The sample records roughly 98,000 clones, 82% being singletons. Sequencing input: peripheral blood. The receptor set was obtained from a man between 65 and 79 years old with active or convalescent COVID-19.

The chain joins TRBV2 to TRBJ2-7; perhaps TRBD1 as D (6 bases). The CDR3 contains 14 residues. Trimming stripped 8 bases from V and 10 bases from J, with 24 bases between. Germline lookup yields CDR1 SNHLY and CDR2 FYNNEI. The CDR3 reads CASDENRDPTSQYF. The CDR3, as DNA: TGTGCCAGCGATGAGAACAGGGACCCTACGAGCCAGTACTTC.

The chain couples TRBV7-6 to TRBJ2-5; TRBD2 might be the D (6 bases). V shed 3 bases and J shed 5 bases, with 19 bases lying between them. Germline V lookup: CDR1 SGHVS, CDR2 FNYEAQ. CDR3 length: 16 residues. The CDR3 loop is CASSFFVSGQGETQYF. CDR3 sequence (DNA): TGTGCCAGCAGCTTCTTTGTTAGCGGCCAAGGGGAGACCCAGTACTTC.

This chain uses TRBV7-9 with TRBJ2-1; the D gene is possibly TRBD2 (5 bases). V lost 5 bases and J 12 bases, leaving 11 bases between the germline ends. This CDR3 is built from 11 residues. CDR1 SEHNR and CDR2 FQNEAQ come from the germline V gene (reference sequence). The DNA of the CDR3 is TGTGCCAGCAGCGGGGAGACAACGCAGTTCTTC. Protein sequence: CASSGETTQFF.

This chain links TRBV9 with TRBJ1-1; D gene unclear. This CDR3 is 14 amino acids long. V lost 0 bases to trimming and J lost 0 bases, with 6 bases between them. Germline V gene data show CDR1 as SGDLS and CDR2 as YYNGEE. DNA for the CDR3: TGTGCCAGCAGCGTAGACATCTTGAACACTGAAGCTTTCTTT. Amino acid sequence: CASSVDILNTEAFF.